This T cell receptor (beta chain) was documented in a study of T cell repertoires in ileal Crohn's disease. Overall study context: The M6 sample came from neoterminal ileum during colonoscopy after surgery. Findings and limits, study-wide: Endoscopy was done a median roughly 6.9 months after surgery.

Comments on this clone: Its antigen is unidentified.

TCRdb's copy holds only in-frame clones and misses some; the assay was immunoSEQ multiplex PCR. The table lists around 15,000 clones, 78% of them singletons. Time point reported: neoterminal ileum biopsy at postoperative endoscopy, about 6 months after surgery. Adults with ileal or ileocolonic Crohn's disease and an indication for resection were eligible. This CDR3 has 21 amino acids. The chain is built from TRBV21-1 and TRBJ2-6; the D call in the table, TRBD1, was not verified against the DNA. TRBV21-1 is recorded as a pseudogene. Sequences were obtained from ileal tissue. This TCR came from an adult with Crohn's disease. Here the CDR3 reads CASSPRRGTDRAMSGANVLTF. Written as DNA, the CDR3 is TGTGCCAGCAGCCCGAGGAGGGGGACGGACAGGGCAATGTCTGGGGCCAACGTCCTGACTTTC.